Listed below are T cell receptor beta chains from one sample, sequenced in a study of blood T cell repertoires in COVID-19. Sequencing used immunoSEQ multiplex PCR; TCRdb keeps in-frame clones, though not all of them. The sample holds 250,000 to 350,000 clones, 89% seen once. Sequences were obtained from peripheral blood. These receptors all come from a woman in her sixties with acute or convalescent COVID-19. Each CDR3 is given with its conserved first and last residue. The D gene is left open where the match is weak. A clone size is listed for some rows: how often the clone was seen (once, few, many), or a class if it is expanded.

v_gene,abundance,d_gene,len,j_gene,CDR3aa,CDR3nt
TRBV9,NA,TRBD1,16,TRBJ1-2,CASSAAGGQNNYGYTF,TGTGCCAGCAGCGCCGCAGGGGGCCAGAATAACTATGGCTACACCTTC
TRBV16,NA,NA,17,TRBJ2-2,CASSQGWSSTNTGELFF,TGTGCCAGCAGCCAAGGCTGGAGTTCTACGAACACCGGGGAGCTGTTTTTT
TRBV18,once,NA,14,TRBJ1-1,CASSPRAANTEAFF,TGTGCCAGCTCACCACGGGCAGCGAACACTGAAGCTTTCTTT
TRBV29-1,NA,NA,13,TRBJ2-5,CSAGQSTGETQYF,TGCAGCGCTGGACAGTCGACGGGTGAGACCCAGTACTTC
TRBV6-2/TRBV6-3,NA,NA,14,TRBJ2-7,CASSDGGWTYEQYF,TGTGCCAGCAGCGACGGCGGGTGGACCTACGAGCAGTACTTC
TRBV5-1,NA,NA,14,TRBJ2-7,CASSLSRNGYEQYF,TGCGCCAGCAGCTTGAGCAGGAACGGTTACGAGCAGTACTTC
TRBV6-5,NA,NA,13,TRBJ1-1,CASRDNRRGEAFF,TGTGCCAGCAGAGATAATAGGCGGGGTGAAGCTTTCTTT
TRBV6-5,NA,TRBD2,14,TRBJ2-5,CASTSREGGETQYF,TGTGCCAGCACCTCAAGGGAGGGAGGGGAGACCCAGTACTTC
TRBV11-3,NA,TRBD1,15,TRBJ2-7,CASIERGTGLYEQYF,TGTGCCAGCATCGAAAGGGGGACAGGGCTGTACGAGCAGTACTTC
TRBV5-1,NA,TRBD1,13,TRBJ1-2,CASSTTGVFGYTF,TGCGCCAGCAGTACGACAGGGGTCTTTGGCTACACCTTC
TRBV6-2/TRBV6-3,NA,NA,20,TRBJ2-4,CASSYGPEGGSRLAKNIQYF,TGTGCCAGCAGTTACGGGCCTGAAGGAGGGTCGCGACTAGCCAAAAACATTCAGTACTTC
TRBV27,NA,TRBD2,16,TRBJ2-1,CASSLRGTSDNNEQFF,TGTGCCAGCAGTTTACGTGGGACTAGCGACAACAATGAGCAGTTCTTC
TRBV19,NA,TRBD2,19,TRBJ2-1,CASRRWTSGLAGSHLEQFF,TGTGCCAGTAGGCGATGGACCTCCGGACTAGCGGGTTCCCATCTTGAGCAGTTCTTC
TRBV2,NA,NA,14,TRBJ1-2,CASSAFGGPDGYTF,TGTGCCAGCAGCGCGTTCGGGGGGCCCGATGGCTACACCTTC
TRBV7-2,NA,TRBD2,13,TRBJ2-7,CASSLELALEQYF,TGTGCCAGCAGCTTAGAACTAGCGCTCGAGCAGTACTTC
TRBV7-3,NA,TRBD2,15,TRBJ2-1,CASSFGTSGYNEQFF,TGTGCCAGCAGCTTTGGGACTAGCGGTTACAATGAGCAGTTCTTC
TRBV29-1,NA,TRBD2,12,TRBJ2-3,CSVDRGEDTQYF,TGCAGCGTTGATCGGGGGGAAGATACGCAGTATTTT
TRBV15,NA,TRBD1,18,TRBJ2-7,CATSRDTVDRQGAYEQYF,TGTGCCACCAGCAGAGATACCGTTGACCGACAGGGGGCCTACGAGCAGTACTTC
TRBV2,NA,TRBD1,16,TRBJ1-6,CASSEALGTGVSPLHF,TGTGCCAGCAGTGAAGCGCTTGGGACAGGGGTTTCACCCCTCCACTTT
TRBV19,NA,NA,14,TRBJ1-5,CASSIWGGNQPQHF,TGTGCCAGTAGTATCTGGGGGGGCAATCAGCCCCAGCATTTT
TRBV4-3,NA,NA,15,TRBJ1-1,CASSQETGRRTEAFF,TGCGCCAGCAGCCAGGAAACAGGGAGACGTACTGAAGCTTTCTTT
TRBV16,NA,TRBD1,17,TRBJ1-5,CASSLLDRGRGDQPQHF,TGTGCCAGCAGTCTTCTGGACAGGGGGCGCGGAGATCAGCCCCAGCATTTT
TRBV28,NA,TRBD1,19,TRBJ2-7,CASSLKAGTGGKRSYEQYF,TGTGCCAGCAGTTTAAAGGCCGGGACAGGGGGCAAGAGGTCCTACGAGCAGTACTTC
TRBV4-1,NA,TRBD1,19,TRBJ1-4,CASSQEWGQGANRDEKLFF,TGCGCCAGCAGCCAAGAATGGGGACAGGGGGCAAATCGGGATGAAAAACTGTTTTTT
TRBV19,NA,TRBD2,13,TRBJ2-1,CASYGLAGNEQFF,TGTGCCAGCTATGGACTAGCTGGCAATGAGCAGTTCTTC
TRBV7-2,NA,TRBD2,16,TRBJ2-7,CASSPGLAGGSYEQYF,TGTGCCAGCAGCCCAGGACTAGCGGGGGGGTCCTACGAGCAGTACTTC
TRBV7-8,NA,TRBD2,17,TRBJ2-7,CASSLGLARLAVYEQYF,TGTGCCAGCAGCTTAGGGTTGGCGAGACTAGCGGTGTACGAGCAGTACTTC
TRBV18,NA,NA,14,TRBJ2-6,CASSSRGGANVLTF,TGTGCCAGCTCATCCAGGGGTGGGGCCAACGTCCTGACTTTC
TRBV7-9,NA,NA,17,TRBJ2-2,CASSTTSAQGATGELFF,TGTGCCAGCAGCACAACCTCGGCCCAGGGTGCCACCGGGGAGCTGTTTTTT
TRBV4-1,NA,NA,13,TRBJ2-7,CASSHEYSYEQYF,TGCGCCAGCAGCCACGAGTACTCCTACGAGCAGTACTTC
TRBV27,NA,TRBD1,13,TRBJ2-7,CASSRDRGYEQYF,TGTGCCAGCAGTCGGGACAGGGGCTACGAGCAGTACTTC
TRBV19,NA,TRBD1,15,TRBJ1-1,CASSFRQGGTPEAFF,TGTGCCAGTAGTTTTAGACAGGGGGGGACTCCTGAAGCTTTCTTT
TRBV10-3,few,NA,12,TRBJ2-1,CAISDGLREQFF,TGTGCCATCAGCGACGGGTTGAGGGAGCAGTTCTTC